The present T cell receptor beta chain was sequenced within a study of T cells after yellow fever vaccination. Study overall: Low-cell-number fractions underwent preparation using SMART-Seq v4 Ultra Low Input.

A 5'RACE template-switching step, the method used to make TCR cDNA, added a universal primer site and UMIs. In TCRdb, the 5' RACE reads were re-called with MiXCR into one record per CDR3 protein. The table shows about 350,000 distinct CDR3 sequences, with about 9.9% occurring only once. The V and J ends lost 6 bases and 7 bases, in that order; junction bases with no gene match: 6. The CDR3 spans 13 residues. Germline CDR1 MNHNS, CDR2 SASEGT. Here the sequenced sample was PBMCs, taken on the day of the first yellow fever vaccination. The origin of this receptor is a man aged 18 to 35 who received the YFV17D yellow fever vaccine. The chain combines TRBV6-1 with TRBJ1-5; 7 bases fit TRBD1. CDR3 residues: CASSWDRIQPQHF. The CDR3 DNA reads TGTGCCAGCAGCTGGGACAGAATCCAGCCCCAGCATTTT.